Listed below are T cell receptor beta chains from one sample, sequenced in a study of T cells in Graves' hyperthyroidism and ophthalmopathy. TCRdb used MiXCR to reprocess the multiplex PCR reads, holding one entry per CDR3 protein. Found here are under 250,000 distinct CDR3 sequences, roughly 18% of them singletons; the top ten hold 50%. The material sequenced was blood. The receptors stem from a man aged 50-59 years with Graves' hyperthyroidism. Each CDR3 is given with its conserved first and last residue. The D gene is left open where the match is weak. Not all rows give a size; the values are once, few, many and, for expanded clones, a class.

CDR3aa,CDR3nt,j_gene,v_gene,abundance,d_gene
CASSVDPAGATEAFF,TGTGCCAGCAGCGTAGACCCAGCCGGGGCCACTGAAGCTTTCTTT,TRBJ1-1,TRBV2,.,.
CASSYSGDRDDEQYF,TGTGCCAGCAGTTACTCGGGGGACAGGGACGACGAGCAGTACTTC,TRBJ2-7,TRBV6-6,few,TRBD1
CAISEAGTEAFF,TGTGCCATCAGTGAGGCCGGGACTGAAGCTTTCTTT,TRBJ1-1,TRBV10-3,many,.
CASSLYGARLERRNTIYF,TGTGCCAGCAGCTTGTATGGGGCGCGGTTGGAAAGGAGAAACACCATATATTTT,TRBJ1-3,TRBV5-5,.,.
CATTDQEGANVLTF,TGTGCCACCACGGACCAAGAAGGGGCCAACGTCCTGACTTTC,TRBJ2-6,TRBV6-1,.,.
CSAFRLAGGPGSNEQFF,TGCAGTGCTTTCCGACTAGCGGGAGGGCCGGGCAGCAATGAGCAGTTCTTC,TRBJ2-1,TRBV20-1,many,TRBD2
CASSASGSVEGYTF,TGCGCCAGCAGCGCCTCCGGGTCAGTCGAGGGCTACACCTTC,TRBJ1-2,TRBV5-1,.,.
CSADRGVNNEQFF,TGCAGTGCTGACCGAGGGGTAAACAATGAGCAGTTCTTC,TRBJ2-1,TRBV20-1,.,.
CASSLYASTGELFF,TGTGCCAGCAGCTTATATGCGTCCACCGGGGAGCTGTTTTTT,TRBJ2-2,TRBV7-9,.,.
CASPVNTEAFF,TGTGCCAGCCCTGTGAACACTGAAGCTTTCTTT,TRBJ1-1,TRBV28,.,.
CASSLSPRSYEQYF,TGTGCCAGCAGTTTGTCGCCCCGATCCTACGAGCAGTACTTC,TRBJ2-7,TRBV27,.,.
CASSTRTSGSAYEQYF,TGTGCCAGCAGTACCCGGACTAGCGGGAGTGCCTACGAGCAGTACTTC,TRBJ2-7,TRBV12-3/TRBV12-4,.,TRBD2
CASSPRGTSPYSNQPQHF,TGTGCCAGCTCACCAAGAGGGACATCACCATATAGCAATCAGCCCCAGCATTTT,TRBJ1-5,TRBV18,many,.
CASSFGQGRTGELFF,TGTGCCAGCAGTTTTGGGCAGGGGCGCACCGGGGAGCTGTTTTTT,TRBJ2-2,TRBV12-3/TRBV12-4,few,.
CSVEGSRGIEETQYF,TGCAGCGTTGAAGGGTCCAGGGGGATCGAAGAGACCCAGTACTTC,TRBJ2-5,TRBV29-1,many,TRBD1
CASSQGSLASTDTQYF,TGCGCCAGCAGCCAAGGGTCGCTAGCTAGCACAGATACGCAGTATTTT,TRBJ2-3,TRBV4-3,.,.
CASSRTSGSRNEQFF,TGTGCCAGTAGTAGGACTAGCGGGAGTAGGAATGAGCAGTTCTTC,TRBJ2-1,TRBV19,.,TRBD2
CASSHDRDWEETQYF,TGTGCCAGCAGCCATGACAGGGACTGGGAAGAGACCCAGTACTTC,TRBJ2-5,TRBV28,once,.
CASETRGSGELFF,TGTGCCAGCGAGACCCGGGGTTCCGGGGAGCTGTTTTTT,TRBJ2-2,TRBV6-1,few,.
CASSQYTGSYEQYF,TGTGCCAGCAGCCAATACACCGGATCCTACGAGCAGTACTTC,TRBJ2-7,TRBV14,many,.
CSARDVAQGNNSPLHF,TGCAGTGCTAGAGATGTAGCGCAGGGGAATAATTCACCCCTCCACTTT,TRBJ1-6,TRBV20-1,many,.
CASSPPSGADTQYF,TGTGCCAGCAGCCCACCTAGCGGGGCAGATACGCAGTATTTT,TRBJ2-3,TRBV7-3,.,TRBD2
CASSLHQGTGETQYF,TGTGCCAGCAGTTTACATCAGGGAACGGGCGAGACCCAGTACTTC,TRBJ2-5,TRBV27,few,.
CASGPYDEQFF,TGTGCTAGTGGACCCTATGATGAGCAGTTCTTC,TRBJ2-1,TRBV12-5,.,.
CASSQDRLKQYF,TGCGCCAGCAGCCAAGATCGCCTGAAGCAGTACTTC,TRBJ2-7,TRBV4-1,.,.
CSARDPLVLAKNIQYF,TGCAGTGCTAGAGACCCTCTTGTCCTAGCCAAAAACATTCAGTACTTC,TRBJ2-4,TRBV20-1,many,.